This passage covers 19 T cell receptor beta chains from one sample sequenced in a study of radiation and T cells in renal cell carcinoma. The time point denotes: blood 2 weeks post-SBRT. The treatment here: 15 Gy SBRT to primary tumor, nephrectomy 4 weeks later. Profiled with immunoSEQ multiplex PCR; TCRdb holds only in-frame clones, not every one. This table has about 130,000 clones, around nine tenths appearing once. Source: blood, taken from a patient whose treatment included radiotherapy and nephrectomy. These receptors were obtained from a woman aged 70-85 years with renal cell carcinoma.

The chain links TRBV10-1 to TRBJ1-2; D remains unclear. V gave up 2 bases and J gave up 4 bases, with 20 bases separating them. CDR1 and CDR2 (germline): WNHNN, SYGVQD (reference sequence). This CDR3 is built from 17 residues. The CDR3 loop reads CASSELVGCSGPYGYTF. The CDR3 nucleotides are TGCGCCAGCAGTGAGCTAGTTGGGTGTTCAGGCCCCTATGGCTACACCTTC.

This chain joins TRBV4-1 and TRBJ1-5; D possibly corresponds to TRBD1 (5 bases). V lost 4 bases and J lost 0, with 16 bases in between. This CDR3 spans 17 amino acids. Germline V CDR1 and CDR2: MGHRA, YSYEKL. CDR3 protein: CASSLGGTVNSNQPQHF. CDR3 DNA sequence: TGCGCCAGCAGCCTGGGTGGGACGGTCAATAGCAATCAGCCCCAGCATTTT.

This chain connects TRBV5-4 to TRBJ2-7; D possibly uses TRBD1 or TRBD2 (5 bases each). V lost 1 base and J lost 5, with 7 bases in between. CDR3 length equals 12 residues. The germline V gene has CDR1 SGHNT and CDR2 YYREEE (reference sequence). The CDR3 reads CASSLRGDEQYF. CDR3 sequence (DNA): TGTGCCAGCAGCTTGAGAGGGGACGAGCAGTACTTC.

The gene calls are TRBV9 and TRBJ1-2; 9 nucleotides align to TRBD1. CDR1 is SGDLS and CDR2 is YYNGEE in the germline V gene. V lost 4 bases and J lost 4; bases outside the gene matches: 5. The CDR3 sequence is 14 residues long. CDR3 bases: TGTGCCAGCAGCCCGGGACAGGGCGGCTATGGCTACACCTTC. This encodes CASSPGQGGYGYTF.

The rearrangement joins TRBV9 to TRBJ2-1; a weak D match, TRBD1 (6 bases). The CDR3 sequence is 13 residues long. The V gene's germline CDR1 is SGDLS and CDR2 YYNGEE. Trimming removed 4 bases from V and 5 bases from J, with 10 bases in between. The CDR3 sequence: CASSWGQNNEQFF. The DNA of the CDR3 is TGTGCCAGCAGCTGGGGACAAAACAATGAGCAGTTCTTC.

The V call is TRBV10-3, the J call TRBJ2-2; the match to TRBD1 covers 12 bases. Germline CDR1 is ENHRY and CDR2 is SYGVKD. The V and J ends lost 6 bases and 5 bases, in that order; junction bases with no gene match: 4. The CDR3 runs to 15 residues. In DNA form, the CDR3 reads TGTGCCATCAGCGGGACAGGGGGCGAAACCGGGGAGCTGTTTTTT. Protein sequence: CAISGTGGETGELFF.

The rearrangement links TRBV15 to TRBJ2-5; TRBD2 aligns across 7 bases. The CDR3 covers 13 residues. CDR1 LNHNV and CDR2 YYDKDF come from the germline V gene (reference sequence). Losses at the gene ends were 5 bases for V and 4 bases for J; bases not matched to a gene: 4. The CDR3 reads CATSFLAAETQYF. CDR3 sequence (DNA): TGTGCCACCAGCTTCCTAGCGGCAGAGACCCAGTACTTC.

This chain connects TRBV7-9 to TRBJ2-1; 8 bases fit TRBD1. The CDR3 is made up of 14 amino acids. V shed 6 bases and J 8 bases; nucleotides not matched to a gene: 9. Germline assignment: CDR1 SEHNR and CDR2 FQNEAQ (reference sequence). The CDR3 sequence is CASRYTGTGDEQFF. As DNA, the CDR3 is TGTGCCAGCAGATATACCGGGACAGGCGATGAGCAGTTCTTC.

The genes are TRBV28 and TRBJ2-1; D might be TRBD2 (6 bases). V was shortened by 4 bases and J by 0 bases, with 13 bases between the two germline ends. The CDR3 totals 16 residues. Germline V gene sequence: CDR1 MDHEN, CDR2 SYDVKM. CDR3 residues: CASSSPRGTSYNEQFF. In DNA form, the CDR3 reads TGTGCCAGCAGTTCACCTCGGGGGACCTCCTACAATGAGCAGTTCTTC.

CDR3 nucleotide sequence: TGTGCCAGCAGTTACTCGGGGGTCTCTGAAGCTTTCTTT. Translating gives CASSYSGVSEAFF. This rearrangement joins TRBV6-6 to TRBJ1-1; TRBD1 is a possible D gene (5 bases). Trimming shortened V by 0 bases and J by 6 bases, and 8 bases separated the two germline ends. CDR1 and CDR2 (germline): MNHNY, SVGAGI (reference sequence). This CDR3 region has 13 residues.

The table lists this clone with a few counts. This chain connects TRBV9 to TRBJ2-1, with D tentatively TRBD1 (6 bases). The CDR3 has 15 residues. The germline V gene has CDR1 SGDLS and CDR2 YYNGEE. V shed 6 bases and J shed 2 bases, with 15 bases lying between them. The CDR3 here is CASTKPGTPYNEQFF. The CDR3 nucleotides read TGTGCCAGCACAAAACCCGGGACACCCTACAATGAGCAGTTCTTC.

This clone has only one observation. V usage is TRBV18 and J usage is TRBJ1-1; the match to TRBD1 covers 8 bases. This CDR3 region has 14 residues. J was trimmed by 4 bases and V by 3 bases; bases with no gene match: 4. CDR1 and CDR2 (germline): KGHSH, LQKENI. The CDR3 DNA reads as TGTGCCAGCTCACCTACCAGGGGGCCCACTGAAGCTTTCTTT. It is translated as CASSPTRGPTEAFF.

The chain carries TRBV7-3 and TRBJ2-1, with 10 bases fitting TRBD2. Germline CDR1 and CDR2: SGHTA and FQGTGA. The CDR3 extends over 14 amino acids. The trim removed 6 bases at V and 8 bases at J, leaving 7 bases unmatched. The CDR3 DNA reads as TGTGCCAGCAGAAATGAGCTAGCGGGGGATGAGCAGTTCTTC. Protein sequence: CASRNELAGDEQFF.

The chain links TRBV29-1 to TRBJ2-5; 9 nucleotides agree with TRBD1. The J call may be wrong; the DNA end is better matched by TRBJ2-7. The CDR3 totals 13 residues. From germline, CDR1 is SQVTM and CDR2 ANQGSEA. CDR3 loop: CSVARDRVGEQYF. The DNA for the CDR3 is TGCAGCGTTGCCCGGGACAGGGTAGGCGAGCAGTACTTC.

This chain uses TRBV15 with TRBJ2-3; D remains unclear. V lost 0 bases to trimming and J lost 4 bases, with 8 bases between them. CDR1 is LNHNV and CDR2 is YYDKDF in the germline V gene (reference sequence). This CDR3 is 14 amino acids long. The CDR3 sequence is CATSRDQASDTQYF. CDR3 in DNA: TGTGCCACCAGCAGAGATCAGGCATCAGATACGCAGTATTTT. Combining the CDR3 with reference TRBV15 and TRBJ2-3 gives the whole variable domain DAMVIQNPRYQVTQFGKPVTLSCSQTLNHNVMYWYQQKSSQAPKLLFHYYDKDFNNEADTPDNFQSRRPNTSFCFLDIRSPGLGDTAMYLCATSRDQASDTQYFGPGTRLTVL.

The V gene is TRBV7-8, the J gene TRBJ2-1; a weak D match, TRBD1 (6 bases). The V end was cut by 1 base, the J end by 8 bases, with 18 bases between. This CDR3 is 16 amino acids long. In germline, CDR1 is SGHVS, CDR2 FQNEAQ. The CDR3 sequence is CASSLEIGKGVHEQFF. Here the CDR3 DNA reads TGTGCCAGCAGCTTAGAAATCGGGAAGGGGGTCCATGAGCAGTTCTTC.

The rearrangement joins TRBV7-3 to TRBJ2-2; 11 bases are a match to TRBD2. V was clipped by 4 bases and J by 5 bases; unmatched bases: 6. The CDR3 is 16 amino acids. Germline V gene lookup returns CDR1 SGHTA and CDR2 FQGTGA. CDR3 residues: CASSSRLAGTTGELFF. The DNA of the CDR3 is TGTGCCAGCAGCTCACGACTAGCGGGGACGACCGGGGAGCTGTTTTTT.

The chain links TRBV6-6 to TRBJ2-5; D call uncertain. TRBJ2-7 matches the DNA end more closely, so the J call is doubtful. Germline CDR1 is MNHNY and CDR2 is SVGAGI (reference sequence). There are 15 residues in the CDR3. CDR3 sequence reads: CASRRTDTGSYEQYF. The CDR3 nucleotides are TGTGCCAGCAGAAGAACAGACACCGGCTCCTACGAGCAGTACTTC.

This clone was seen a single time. The CDR3 loop reads CASSPKGQKTYGYTF. DNA for the CDR3: TGTGCCAGCAGCCCTAAAGGACAGAAAACTTATGGCTACACCTTC. The rearrangement uses TRBV4-2 and TRBJ1-2; perhaps TRBD1 as D (6 bases). Germline V gene sequence: CDR1 LGHNA, CDR2 YNFKEQ. Between the trimmed V and J ends, which lost 4 bases and 5 bases, there was a span of 17 bases. This CDR3 spans 15 amino acids.